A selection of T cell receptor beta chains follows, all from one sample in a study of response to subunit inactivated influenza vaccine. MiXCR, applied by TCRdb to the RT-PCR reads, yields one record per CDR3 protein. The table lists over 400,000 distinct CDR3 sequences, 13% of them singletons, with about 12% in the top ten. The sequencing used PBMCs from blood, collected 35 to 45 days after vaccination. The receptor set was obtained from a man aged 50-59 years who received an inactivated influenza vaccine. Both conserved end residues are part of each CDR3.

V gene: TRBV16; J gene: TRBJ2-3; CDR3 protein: CASSRGQGPTDTQYF
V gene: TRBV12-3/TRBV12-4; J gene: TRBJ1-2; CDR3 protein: CALCLIWGLDRDNYGYTF
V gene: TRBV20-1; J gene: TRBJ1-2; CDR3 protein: CSASGTGKTYGYTF
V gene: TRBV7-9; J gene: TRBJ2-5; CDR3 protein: CASRHTRGAEETQYF
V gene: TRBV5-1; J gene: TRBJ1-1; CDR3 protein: CASSSWTGGYTEAFF
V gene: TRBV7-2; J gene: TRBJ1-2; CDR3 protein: CASSLNQGDYGYTF
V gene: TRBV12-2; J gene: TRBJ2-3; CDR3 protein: CASRSRQSRDTQYF
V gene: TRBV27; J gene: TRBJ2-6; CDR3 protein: CASSYTGGAGGANVLTF
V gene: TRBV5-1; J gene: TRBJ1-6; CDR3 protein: CASILAPDRDYSPLHF
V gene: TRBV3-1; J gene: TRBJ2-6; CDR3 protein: CASSQAGVGANVLTF
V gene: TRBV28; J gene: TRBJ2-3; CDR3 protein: CASRGAGGPADTQYF
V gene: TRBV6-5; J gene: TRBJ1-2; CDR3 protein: CASSYSTGRDGYTF
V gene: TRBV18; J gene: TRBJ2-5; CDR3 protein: CASGSQETQYF
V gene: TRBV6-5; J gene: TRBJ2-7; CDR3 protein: CASSYSSLAENSYEQYF
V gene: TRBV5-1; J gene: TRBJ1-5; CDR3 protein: CASSLDGQLNQPQHF
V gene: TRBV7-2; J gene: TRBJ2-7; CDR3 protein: CASSSPRQRTSYEQYF
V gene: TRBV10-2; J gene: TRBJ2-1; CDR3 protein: CASSEFRVAGYNEQFF
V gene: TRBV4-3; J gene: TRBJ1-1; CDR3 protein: CASSQDTTIGGPEAFF
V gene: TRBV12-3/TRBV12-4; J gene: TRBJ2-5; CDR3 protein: CASSLATSMGRETQYF
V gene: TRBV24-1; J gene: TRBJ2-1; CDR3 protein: CARITSGKYNEQFF
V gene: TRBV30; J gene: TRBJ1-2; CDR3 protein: CAWNPAQGARGGYTF
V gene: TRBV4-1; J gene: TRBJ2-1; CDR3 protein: CASSQRTSGGQIYNEQFF
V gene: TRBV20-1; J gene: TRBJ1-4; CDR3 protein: CSAETGREEKLFF
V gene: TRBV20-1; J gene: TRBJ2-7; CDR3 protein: CSASGLAGGSYEQYF
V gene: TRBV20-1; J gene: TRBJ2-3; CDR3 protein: CSGVSWDTQYF
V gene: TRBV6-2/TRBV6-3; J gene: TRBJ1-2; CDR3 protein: CASSGTGYGYTF
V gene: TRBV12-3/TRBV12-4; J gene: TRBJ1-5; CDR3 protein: CASNGQGNQPQHF
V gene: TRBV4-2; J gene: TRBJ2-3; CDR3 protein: CASSQGHDTDTQYF
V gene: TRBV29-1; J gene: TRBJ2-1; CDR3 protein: CSVEQVNEQFF
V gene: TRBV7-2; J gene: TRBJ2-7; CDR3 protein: CASSSSTGVQYEQYF
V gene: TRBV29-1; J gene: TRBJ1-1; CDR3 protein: CSALGFGGFGAEAFF
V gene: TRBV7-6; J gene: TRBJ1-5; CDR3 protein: CASSPSWSNQPQHF
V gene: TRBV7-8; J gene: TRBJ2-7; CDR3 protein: CASSPRLSYEQYF
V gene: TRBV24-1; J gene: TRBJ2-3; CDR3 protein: CATRRAGTDTQYF
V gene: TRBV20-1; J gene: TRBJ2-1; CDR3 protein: CSARDSLAGGNEQFF
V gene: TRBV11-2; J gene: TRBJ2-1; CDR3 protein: CASSLNQLEQFF
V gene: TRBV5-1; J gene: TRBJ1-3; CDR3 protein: CASSAELYSGNTIYF
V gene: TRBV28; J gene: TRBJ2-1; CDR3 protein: CASSLRRNNKQFF
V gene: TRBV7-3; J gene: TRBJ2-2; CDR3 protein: CASSLTRLAGNTGELFF
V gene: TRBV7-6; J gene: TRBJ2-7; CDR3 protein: CASSFMGQGPNEQYF
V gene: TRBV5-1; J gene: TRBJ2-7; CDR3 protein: CASSLARDRGLRYEQYF
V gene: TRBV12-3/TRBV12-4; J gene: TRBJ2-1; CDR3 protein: CASSLTSPYNEQFF
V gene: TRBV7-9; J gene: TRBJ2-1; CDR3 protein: CASSFRLAEGVNEQFF
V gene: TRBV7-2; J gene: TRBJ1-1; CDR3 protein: CASSPTGTEAFF
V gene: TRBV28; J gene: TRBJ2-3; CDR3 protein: CATTNSGTSTDTQYF
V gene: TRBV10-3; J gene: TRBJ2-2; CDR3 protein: CAVSGENTGELFF
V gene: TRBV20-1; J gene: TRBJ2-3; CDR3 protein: CSAGIGTDTQYF
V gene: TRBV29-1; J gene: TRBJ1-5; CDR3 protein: CSVAEYSNQPQHF
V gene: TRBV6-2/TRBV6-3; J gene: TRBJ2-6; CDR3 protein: CASSRAAGAYVLTF
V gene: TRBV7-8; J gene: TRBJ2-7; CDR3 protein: CASSSWTGQSSYEQYF
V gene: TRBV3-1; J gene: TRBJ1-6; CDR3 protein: CASSQDGGVNSPLHF
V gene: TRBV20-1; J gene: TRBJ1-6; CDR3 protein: CSARSGNYSPLHF
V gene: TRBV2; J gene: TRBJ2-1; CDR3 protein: CASTVGTSGYNEQFF
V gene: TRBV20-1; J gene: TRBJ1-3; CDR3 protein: CSAREGASPGNTIYF
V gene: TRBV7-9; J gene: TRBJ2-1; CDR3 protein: CASTELDEQFF
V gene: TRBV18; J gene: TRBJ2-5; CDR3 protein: CASSPWEAETQYF
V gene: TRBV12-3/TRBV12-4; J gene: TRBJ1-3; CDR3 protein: CASSLRGGNTIYF
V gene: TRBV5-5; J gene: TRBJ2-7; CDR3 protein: CASSSKGISGRGEQYF
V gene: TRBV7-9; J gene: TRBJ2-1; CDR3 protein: CASSPSNSFSSYNEQFF
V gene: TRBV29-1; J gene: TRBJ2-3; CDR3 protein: CSVEGLLRTDTQYF